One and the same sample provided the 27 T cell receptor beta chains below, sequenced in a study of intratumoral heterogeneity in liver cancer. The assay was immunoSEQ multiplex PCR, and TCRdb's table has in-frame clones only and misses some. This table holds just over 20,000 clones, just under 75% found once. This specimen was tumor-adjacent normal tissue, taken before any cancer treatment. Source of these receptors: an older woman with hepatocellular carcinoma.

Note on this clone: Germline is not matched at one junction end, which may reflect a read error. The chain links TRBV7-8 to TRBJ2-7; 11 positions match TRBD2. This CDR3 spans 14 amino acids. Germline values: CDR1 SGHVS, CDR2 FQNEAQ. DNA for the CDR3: TGTGCCAGCAGCATAGCGGGAGGGGACTACGAGCAGTACTTC. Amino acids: CASSIAGGDYEQYF.

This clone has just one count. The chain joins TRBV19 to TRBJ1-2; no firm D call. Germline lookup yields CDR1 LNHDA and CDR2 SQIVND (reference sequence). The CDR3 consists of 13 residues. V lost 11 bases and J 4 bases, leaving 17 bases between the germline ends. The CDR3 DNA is TGTGCCGGCGGGATCCCAGGCGGCTATGGCTACACCTTC. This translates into CAGGIPGGYGYTF.

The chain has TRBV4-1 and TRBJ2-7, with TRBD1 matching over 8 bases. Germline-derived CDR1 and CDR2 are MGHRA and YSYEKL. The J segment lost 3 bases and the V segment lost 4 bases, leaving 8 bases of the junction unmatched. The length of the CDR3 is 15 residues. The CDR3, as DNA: TGCGCCAGCAGCCCCACGGGACAGGTAATCTACGAGCAGTACTTC. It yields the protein CASSPTGQVIYEQYF.

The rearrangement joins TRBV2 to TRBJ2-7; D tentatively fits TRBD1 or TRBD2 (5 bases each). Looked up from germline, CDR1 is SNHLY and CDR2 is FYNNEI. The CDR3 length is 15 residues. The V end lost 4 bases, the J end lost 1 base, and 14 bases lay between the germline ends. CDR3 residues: CASSAPGTGSYEQYF. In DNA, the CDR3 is TGTGCCAGCAGTGCCCCCGGGACCGGGTCCTACGAGCAGTACTTC.

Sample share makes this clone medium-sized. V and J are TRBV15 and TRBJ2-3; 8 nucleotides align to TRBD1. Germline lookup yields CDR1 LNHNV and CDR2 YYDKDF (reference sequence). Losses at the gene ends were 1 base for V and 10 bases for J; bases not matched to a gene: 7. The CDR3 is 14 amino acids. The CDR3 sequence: CATSRGQGRGAQYF. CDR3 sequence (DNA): TGTGCCACCAGCAGAGGACAGGGGCGAGGTGCGCAGTATTTT.

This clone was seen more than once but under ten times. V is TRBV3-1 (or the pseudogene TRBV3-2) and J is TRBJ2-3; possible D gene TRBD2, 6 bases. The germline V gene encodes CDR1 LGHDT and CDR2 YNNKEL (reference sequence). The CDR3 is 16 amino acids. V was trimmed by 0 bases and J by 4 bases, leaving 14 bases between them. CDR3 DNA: TGTGCCAGCAGCCAAGATCTGGCGGGAACGTCAGATACGCAGTATTTT. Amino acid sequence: CASSQDLAGTSDTQYF.

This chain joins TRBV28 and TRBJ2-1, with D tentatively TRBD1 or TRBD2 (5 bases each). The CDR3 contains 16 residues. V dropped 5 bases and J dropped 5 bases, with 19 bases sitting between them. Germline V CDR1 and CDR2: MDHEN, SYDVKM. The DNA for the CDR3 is TGTGCCAGCAGTGGGCGTTTGGCAGGGAGTAACAATGAGCAGTTCTTC. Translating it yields CASSGRLAGSNNEQFF.

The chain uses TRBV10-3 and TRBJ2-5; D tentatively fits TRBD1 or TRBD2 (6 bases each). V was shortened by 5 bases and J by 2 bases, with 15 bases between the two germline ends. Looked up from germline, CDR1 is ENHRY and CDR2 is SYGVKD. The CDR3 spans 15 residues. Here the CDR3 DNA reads TGTGCCATCAGTCAGGGTGGAGGGGGACAAGAGACCCAGTACTTC. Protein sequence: CAISQGGGGQETQYF.

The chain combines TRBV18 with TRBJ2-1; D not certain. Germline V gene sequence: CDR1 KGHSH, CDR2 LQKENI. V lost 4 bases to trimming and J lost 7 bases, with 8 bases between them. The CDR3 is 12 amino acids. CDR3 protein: CASSQARNEQFF. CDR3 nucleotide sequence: TGTGCCAGCTCACAGGCGAGAAATGAGCAGTTCTTC.

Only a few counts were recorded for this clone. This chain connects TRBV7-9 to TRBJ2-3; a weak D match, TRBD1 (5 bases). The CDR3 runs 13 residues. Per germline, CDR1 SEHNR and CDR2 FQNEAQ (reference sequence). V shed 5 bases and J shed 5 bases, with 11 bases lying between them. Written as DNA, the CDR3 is TGTGCCAGCAGCCCCCAGGGTGGAGATACGCAGTATTTT. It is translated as CASSPQGGDTQYF.

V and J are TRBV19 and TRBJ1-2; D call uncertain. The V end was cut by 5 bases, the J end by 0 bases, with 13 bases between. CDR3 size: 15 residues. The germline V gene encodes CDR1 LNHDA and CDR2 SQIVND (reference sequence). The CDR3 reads CASSPQRQANYGYTF. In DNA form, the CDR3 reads TGTGCCAGTAGTCCCCAGCGGCAAGCTAACTATGGCTACACCTTC.

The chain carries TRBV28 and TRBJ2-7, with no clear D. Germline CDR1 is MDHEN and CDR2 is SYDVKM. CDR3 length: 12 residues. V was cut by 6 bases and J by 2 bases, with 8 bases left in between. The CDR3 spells CASSRTTYEQYF. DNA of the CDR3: TGTGCCAGCAGCCGTACTACCTACGAGCAGTACTTC.

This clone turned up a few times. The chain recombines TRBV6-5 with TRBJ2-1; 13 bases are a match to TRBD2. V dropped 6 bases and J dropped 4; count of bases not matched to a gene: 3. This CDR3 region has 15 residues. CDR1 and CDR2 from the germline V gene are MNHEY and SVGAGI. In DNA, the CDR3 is TGTGCCAGCAGCATACTAGCGGGAGGGTACAATGAGCAGTTCTTC. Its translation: CASSILAGGYNEQFF.

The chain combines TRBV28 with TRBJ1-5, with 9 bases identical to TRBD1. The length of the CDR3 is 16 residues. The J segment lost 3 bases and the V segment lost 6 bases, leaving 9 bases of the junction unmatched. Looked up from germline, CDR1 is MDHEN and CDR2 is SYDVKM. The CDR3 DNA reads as TGTGCCAGCAGGGATACCGGGACAGGGTCCAATCAGCCCCAGCATTTT. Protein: CASRDTGTGSNQPQHF.

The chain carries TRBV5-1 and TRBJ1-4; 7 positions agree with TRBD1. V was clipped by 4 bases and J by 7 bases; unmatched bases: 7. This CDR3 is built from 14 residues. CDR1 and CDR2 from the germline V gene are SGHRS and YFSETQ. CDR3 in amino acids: CASSRQGGGEKLFF. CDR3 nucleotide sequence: TGCGCCAGCAGCAGACAGGGAGGCGGTGAAAAACTGTTTTTT.

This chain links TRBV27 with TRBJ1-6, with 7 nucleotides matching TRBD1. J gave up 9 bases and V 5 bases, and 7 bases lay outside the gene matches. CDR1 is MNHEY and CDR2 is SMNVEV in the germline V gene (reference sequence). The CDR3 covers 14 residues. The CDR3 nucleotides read TGTGCCAGCAGTAGGACGACAGGGACTTCACCCCTCCACTTT. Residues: CASSRTTGTSPLHF.

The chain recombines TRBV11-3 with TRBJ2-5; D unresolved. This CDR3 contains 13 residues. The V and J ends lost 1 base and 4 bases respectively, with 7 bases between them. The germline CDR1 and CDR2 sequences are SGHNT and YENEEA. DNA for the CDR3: TGTGCCAGCAGCTTAGGCTGGGCAGAGACCCAGTACTTC. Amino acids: CASSLGWAETQYF.

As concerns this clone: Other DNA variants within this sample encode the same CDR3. CDR3 sequence (DNA): TGCGCCAGCAGCTCCGCCAGCGGGAGTGGCGAGCAGTACTTC. It is translated as CASSSASGSGEQYF. V usage is TRBV5-1 and J usage is TRBJ2-7, with TRBD2 identical over 8 bases. Germline values: CDR1 SGHRS, CDR2 YFSETQ. Losses at the gene ends were 3 bases for V and 6 bases for J; bases not matched to a gene: 8. This CDR3 contains 14 residues.

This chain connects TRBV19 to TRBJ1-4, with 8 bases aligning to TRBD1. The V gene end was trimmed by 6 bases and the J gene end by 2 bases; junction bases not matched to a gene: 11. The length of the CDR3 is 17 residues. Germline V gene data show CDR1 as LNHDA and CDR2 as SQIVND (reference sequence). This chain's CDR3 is CASSRRQGFGTNEKLFF. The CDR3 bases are TGTGCCAGTAGCAGGAGACAGGGGTTTGGGACTAATGAAAAACTGTTTTTT.

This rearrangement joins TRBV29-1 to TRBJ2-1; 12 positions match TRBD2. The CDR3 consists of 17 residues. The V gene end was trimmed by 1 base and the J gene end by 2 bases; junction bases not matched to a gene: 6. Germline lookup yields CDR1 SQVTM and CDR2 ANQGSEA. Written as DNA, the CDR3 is TGCAGCGTTGAAGGGACTAGCGGGATGGAGACCTACAATGAGCAGTTCTTC. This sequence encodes CSVEGTSGMETYNEQFF.

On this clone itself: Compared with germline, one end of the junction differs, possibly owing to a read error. CDR3 DNA: TGTGCCAGCAGTTCCCGGGGGTTCGGTCAGGCCCAGCATTTT. Translation: CASSSRGFGQAQHF. V and J are TRBV6-5 and TRBJ1-5, with TRBD1 as a possible D gene (5 bases). CDR1 is MNHEY, CDR2 SVGAGI, per germline. There are 14 residues in the CDR3.

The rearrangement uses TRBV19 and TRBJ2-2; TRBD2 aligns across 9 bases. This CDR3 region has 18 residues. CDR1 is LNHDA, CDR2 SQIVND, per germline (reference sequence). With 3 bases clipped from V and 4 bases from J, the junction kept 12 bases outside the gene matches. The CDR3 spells CASSIGGRALISTGELFF. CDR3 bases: TGTGCCAGTAGTATCGGCGGGAGGGCCCTCATTAGCACCGGGGAGCTGTTTTTT.

CDR3: CASSQDKVKGGGTSSYEQYF. The DNA for the CDR3 is TGTGCCAGCAGCCAAGATAAAGTAAAGGGTGGAGGGACAAGTTCCTACGAGCAGTACTTC. This chain uses TRBV14 with TRBJ2-7; the D gene could be TRBD1 or TRBD2 (6 bases each). In germline, CDR1 is SGHDN, CDR2 FVKESK. CDR3 length: 20 residues. V lost 0 bases, J lost 1 base, and 25 bases lay in between.

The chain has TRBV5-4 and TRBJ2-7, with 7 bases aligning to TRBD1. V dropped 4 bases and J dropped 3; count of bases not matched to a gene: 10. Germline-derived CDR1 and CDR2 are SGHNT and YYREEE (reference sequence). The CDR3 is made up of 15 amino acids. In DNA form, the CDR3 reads TGTGCCAGCAGCCTCCCCGGGACAGAGGTCTACGAGCAGTACTTC. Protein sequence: CASSLPGTEVYEQYF.

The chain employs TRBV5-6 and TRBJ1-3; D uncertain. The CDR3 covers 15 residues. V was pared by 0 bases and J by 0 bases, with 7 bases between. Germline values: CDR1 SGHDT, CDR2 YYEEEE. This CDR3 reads CASSLVLNSGNTIYF. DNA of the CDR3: TGTGCCAGCAGCTTGGTCCTTAACTCTGGAAACACCATATATTTT.

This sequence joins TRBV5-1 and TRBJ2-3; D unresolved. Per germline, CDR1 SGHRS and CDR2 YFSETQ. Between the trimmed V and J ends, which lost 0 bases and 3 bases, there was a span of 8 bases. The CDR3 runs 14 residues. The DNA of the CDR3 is TGCGCCAGCAGCTTGGGGACGGAGACAGATACGCAGTATTTT. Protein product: CASSLGTETDTQYF.

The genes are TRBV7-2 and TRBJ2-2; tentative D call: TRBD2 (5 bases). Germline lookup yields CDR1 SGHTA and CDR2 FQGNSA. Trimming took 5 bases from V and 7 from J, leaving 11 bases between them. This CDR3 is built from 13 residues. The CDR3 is CASSPTGVGELFF. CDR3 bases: TGTGCCAGCAGCCCGACCGGGGTCGGGGAGCTGTTTTTT. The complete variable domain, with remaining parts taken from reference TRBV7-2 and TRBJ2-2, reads GAGVSQSPSNKVTEKGKDVELRCDPISGHTALYWYRQSLGQGLEFLIYFQGNSAPDKSGLPSDRFSAERTGGSVSTLTIQRTQQEDSAVYLCASSPTGVGELFFGEGSRLTVL.